The 20 T cell receptor beta chains given below trace back to one sample, sequenced in a study of OX40 agonist ivuxolimab in advanced cancers. TCRdb keeps only in-frame clones here, not all; method: immunoSEQ multiplex PCR. The data hold 8,500 to 13,000 clones, with over 70% observed a single time. The starting material was CD4+ or CD8+ T cells sorted from blood, obtained in a trial of the OX40 agonist ivuxolimab. Every receptor here comes from an adult with an advanced solid tumor such as melanoma, head and neck, liver or kidney cancer.

The chain carries TRBV25-1 and TRBJ1-2; D unresolved. The CDR3 is 13 residues long. Trimming stripped 8 bases from V and 4 bases from J, with 14 bases between. Per the germline V gene, CDR1 is MGHDK and CDR2 is SYGVNS. In DNA, the CDR3 is TGTGCCAGCGAAGGAGGAACAGTCTATGGCTACACCTTC. This gives the protein CASEGGTVYGYTF.

This clone is labeled as large. The sample carries other DNA sequences with the same CDR3. The genes are TRBV9 and TRBJ1-1, with D tentatively TRBD1 (5 bases). Germline V gene lookup returns CDR1 SGDLS and CDR2 YYNGEE. The V end lost 0 bases, the J end lost 4 bases, and 7 bases lay between the germline ends. This CDR3 region has 13 residues. The CDR3 sequence: CASSVGRATEAFF. The CDR3 nucleotides read TGTGCCAGCAGCGTAGGCAGGGCCACTGAAGCTTTCTTT.

The gene calls are TRBV9 and TRBJ2-1; 10 bases are a match to TRBD2. This CDR3 contains 17 residues. Germline V lookup: CDR1 SGDLS, CDR2 YYNGEE. Trimming at V came to 2 bases and at J to 3 bases, leaving 8 bases not matched to a gene. Here the CDR3 reads CASSVLQGLADYNEQFF. The CDR3 DNA reads TGTGCCAGCAGCGTGCTCCAAGGACTAGCGGACTACAATGAGCAGTTCTTC.

The chain is built from TRBV11-3 and TRBJ2-3; unclear D gene. Germline assignment: CDR1 SGHNT and CDR2 YENEEA. CDR3 length: 18 amino acids. With 0 bases removed from V and 1 base from J, the gap between germline ends came to 17 bases. This CDR3 is CASSLDDRNQHRTDTQYF. CDR3 nucleotides: TGTGCCAGCAGCTTAGACGATAGGAATCAACACCGCACAGATACGCAGTATTTT. Supplemented by reference TRBV11-3 and TRBJ2-3, the full variable domain reads EAGVVQSPRYKIIEKKQPVAFWCNPISGHNTLYWYLQNLGQGPELLIRYENEEAVDDSQLPKDRFSAERLKGVDSTLKIQPAELGDSAVYLCASSLDDRNQHRTDTQYFGPGTRLTVL.

This chain links TRBV27 with TRBJ2-6; D remains ambiguous. Trimming removed 2 bases at V and 1 base at J, with 6 bases between. Germline V gene data show CDR1 as MNHEY and CDR2 as SMNVEV (reference sequence). CDR3 length equals 15 residues. The CDR3 nucleotides are TGTGCCAGCAGTTTAGGGCAATCTGGGGCCAACGTCCTGACTTTC. Protein product: CASSLGQSGANVLTF.

To note about this clone: An end of the junction does not agree with germline; a read error may underlie this. CDR3 in DNA: TGTGCTAGCAGCCCCACCTGGGACGATGAGCAGTTCTTC. It specifies CASSPTWDDEQFF. V gene TRBV7-7 combines with J gene TRBJ2-1, with D perhaps assigned TRBD1 or TRBD2 (5 bases each). There are 13 residues in the CDR3. CDR1 and CDR2 (germline): SSHAT, FNYEAQ (reference sequence).

The chain recombines TRBV27 with TRBJ2-1; the D is unclear. The V and J ends lost 3 bases and 4 bases respectively, with 7 bases between them. The CDR3 covers 13 residues. Germline V CDR1 and CDR2: MNHEY, SMNVEV (reference sequence). CDR3 in amino acids: CASSFDGYNEQFF. The CDR3 DNA sequence: TGTGCCAGCAGTTTCGACGGGTACAATGAGCAGTTCTTC.

The chain recombines TRBV27 with TRBJ2-2; 8 bases are a match to TRBD1. V lost 4 bases to trimming and J lost 14 bases; unmatched junction nucleotides: 9. Germline loops: CDR1 MNHEY, CDR2 SMNVEV (reference sequence). CDR3 size: 13 residues. CDR3 sequence: CASSSRTGLILFF. DNA of the CDR3: TGTGCCAGCAGTTCCAGGACAGGGTTAATACTGTTTTTT.

This chain connects TRBV7-6 to TRBJ2-3, with TRBD2 identical over 7 bases. The J segment lost 2 bases and the V segment lost 5 bases, leaving 7 bases of the junction unmatched. Per the germline V gene, CDR1 is SGHVS and CDR2 is FNYEAQ. CDR3 length: 15 amino acids. The CDR3 reads CASSLPSGNTDTQYF. In DNA form, the CDR3 reads TGTGCCAGCAGCCTTCCCAGCGGGAACACAGATACGCAGTATTTT.

V and J are TRBV2 and TRBJ2-1; 12 bases agree with TRBD2. This CDR3 is 18 amino acids long. Losses at the gene ends were 5 bases for V and 8 bases for J; bases not matched to a gene: 16. The V gene's germline CDR1 is SNHLY and CDR2 FYNNEI. The chain's CDR3 is CASSSGLAGSFLDHEQFF. The CDR3 DNA follows: TGTGCCAGCAGTTCTGGACTAGCGGGAAGCTTCCTGGACCATGAGCAGTTCTTC.

The V call is TRBV5-1, the J call TRBJ2-2; 8 positions match TRBD1. The V gene's germline CDR1 is SGHRS and CDR2 YFSETQ. J lost 2 bases, V lost 5 bases, and 5 bases had no gene match. The length of the CDR3 is 15 residues. The CDR3 region has the DNA TGCGCCAGCAGACCAACAGGGGGTAACACCGGGGAGCTGTTTTTT. Translation: CASRPTGGNTGELFF.

V and J are TRBV14 and TRBJ2-1; 7 bases are a match to TRBD2. Looked up from germline, CDR1 is SGHDN and CDR2 is FVKESK. The CDR3 is 19 residues long. V shed 0 bases, J shed 0 bases, and the junction held 11 bases outside the gene matches. The CDR3 bases are TGTGCCAGCAGCCAAGATAACCTAGCGGAATTTAGCTCCTACAATGAGCAGTTCTTC. This translates into CASSQDNLAEFSSYNEQFF.

The chain joins TRBV29-1 to TRBJ1-2; D remains ambiguous. V lost 2 bases to trimming and J lost 6 bases, with 13 bases between them. Germline CDR1 reads SQVTM; CDR2 reads ANQGSEA. The CDR3 sequence is 13 residues long. The DNA for the CDR3 is TGCAGCGTTGAATTCGGCGGGGAAAATGGCTACACCTTC. Amino acids: CSVEFGGENGYTF.

This chain uses TRBV10-1 with TRBJ1-5; 10 nucleotides agree with TRBD1. Per the germline V gene, CDR1 is WNHNN and CDR2 is SYGVQD (reference sequence). V was pared by 11 bases and J by 5 bases, with 12 bases of the junction left unmatched. The CDR3 consists of 15 residues. The CDR3 sequence is CAGRDRGHLDQPQHF. The CDR3 DNA sequence: TGCGCCGGACGCGACAGGGGGCATTTGGATCAGCCCCAGCATTTT.

The chain uses TRBV11-2 and TRBJ1-5; weak D call: TRBD1 (6 bases). V was cut by 5 bases and J by 0 bases, with 17 bases left in between. This CDR3 spans 17 amino acids. The germline V gene encodes CDR1 SGHAT and CDR2 FQNNGV. The CDR3 bases are TGTGCCAGCAGCCCTAGGAGGACAGCGAATAGCAATCAGCCCCAGCATTTT. This encodes CASSPRRTANSNQPQHF.

This rearrangement joins TRBV7-8 to TRBJ2-2, with 8 nucleotides matching TRBD2. CDR1 is SGHVS and CDR2 is FQNEAQ in the germline V gene. This CDR3 comprises 17 residues. Trimming at V came to 5 bases and at J to 5 bases, leaving 13 bases not matched to a gene. The CDR3 DNA follows: TGTGCCAGCAGCCCAAGCGTGGCTAGCGGGTTTACCGGGGAGCTGTTTTTT. Protein sequence: CASSPSVASGFTGELFF.

The V and J genes are TRBV27 and TRBJ2-7, with D possibly being TRBD1 or TRBD2 (5 bases each). The germline V gene encodes CDR1 MNHEY and CDR2 SMNVEV (reference sequence). Trimming left V 5 bases short and J 5 bases short, with 10 bases between. CDR3 length: 12 residues. CDR3 sequence: CASSRGSDEQYF. CDR3 bases: TGTGCCAGCAGTCGGGGCTCTGACGAGCAGTACTTC.

This clone was counted a few times. This sequence joins TRBV10-3 and TRBJ2-2; D is undetermined. This CDR3 comprises 12 residues. Germline CDR1 reads ENHRY; CDR2 reads SYGVKD. The V end was cut by 6 bases, the J end by 0 bases, with 2 bases between. The CDR3 sequence: CAIRANTGELFF. The CDR3 DNA reads as TGTGCCATCAGGGCGAACACCGGGGAGCTGTTTTTT.

V usage is TRBV29-1 and J usage is TRBJ1-1; the D is unclear. The germline V gene encodes CDR1 SQVTM and CDR2 ANQGSEA. The CDR3 length is 14 residues. The V end lost 3 bases, the J end lost 5 bases, and 16 bases lay between the germline ends. CDR3 residues: CSVDYLAETTEAFF. CDR3 sequence (DNA): TGCAGCGTTGATTATTTGGCGGAGACGACTGAAGCTTTCTTT. The whole variable domain, remainder taken from reference TRBV29-1 and TRBJ1-1, is SAVISQKPSRDICQRGTSLTIQCQVDSQVTMMFWYRQQPGQSLTLIATANQGSEATYESGFVIDKFPISRPNLTFSTLTVSNMSPEDSSIYLCSVDYLAETTEAFFGQGTRLTVV.

The chain combines TRBV25-1 with TRBJ1-2; TRBD1 matches at 9 bases. The CDR3 sequence is 18 residues long. Per germline, CDR1 MGHDK and CDR2 SYGVNS. V lost 0 bases and J lost 4; bases outside the gene matches: 12. CDR3 region: CASSEYGTGLGYGYGYTF. The CDR3 DNA sequence: TGTGCCAGCAGTGAATACGGGACAGGGTTAGGGTATGGCTATGGCTACACCTTC.